This T cell receptor beta chain was sequenced in a study of blood T cell repertoires in COVID-19. Germline-derived CDR1 and CDR2 are DFQATT and SNEGSKA (reference sequence). The V segment lost 3 bases and the J segment 9 bases; nucleotides outside the gene matches: 11. This CDR3 spans 14 amino acids. In the authors' workflow: Quantification of nucleated cells was approximated via reference gene primer amplification. Clones were sequenced by immunoSEQ multiplex PCR, and TCRdb holds only the in-frame ones, with some missing. The V and J calls and clone size were taken over from that table, and D and trimming were inferred from the DNA. The data hold some 120,000 clones, with approximately 83% observed a single time.

The sequenced sample was peripheral blood. The receptor was isolated from a woman aged 70 to 79 with acute or convalescent COVID-19. The chain employs TRBV20-1 and TRBJ2-1, with 7 bases identical to TRBD1. The chain's CDR3 is CSASKQGIWSEQFF. CDR3 sequence (DNA): TGCAGTGCTAGTAAACAGGGGATTTGGAGTGAGCAGTTCTTC.